These T cell receptor beta chains were read from a single sample in a study. TCRdb reprocessed the multiplex PCR reads via MiXCR and lists one record per CDR3 protein. The table lists around 2,000 distinct CDR3 sequences, 0.85% to 1.1% of them singletons. Input material: tumor-infiltrating Tregs sorted from the breast tumor. The receptors originated from a female donor with breast cancer. The CDR3 runs from the conserved cysteine through the conserved F or W. Each record gives: D gene, clone size, V gene, J gene, CDR3 DNA, CDR3 protein. D genes are given only for firm matches. Clone size is shown for a subset of rows, as once, few, many or a class of expanded clone.

d_call: -
clone_size: medium-sized
v_call: TRBV12-3/TRBV12-4
j_call: TRBJ1-2
cdr3_nt: TGTGCCAGCAGCAACGCGCAGATCTACACCTTC
cdr3_aa: CASSNAQIYTF

d_call: -
clone_size: large
v_call: TRBV12-3/TRBV12-4
j_call: TRBJ1-2
cdr3_nt: TGTGCCAGCAGTTTACCAGGTTTGGGCTACACCTTC
cdr3_aa: CASSLPGLGYTF

d_call: -
clone_size: medium-sized
v_call: TRBV12-3/TRBV12-4
j_call: TRBJ1-2
cdr3_nt: TGTGCCAGCAGTTTAAAGGGAGCTAACTATGGCTACACCTTC
cdr3_aa: CASSLKGANYGYTF

d_call: TRBD1
clone_size: -
v_call: TRBV12-3/TRBV12-4
j_call: TRBJ1-2
cdr3_nt: TGTGCCAGCAGCACGACAGGGGCCCGGCATGGCTACACCTTC
cdr3_aa: CASSTTGARHGYTF

d_call: -
clone_size: many
v_call: TRBV12-3/TRBV12-4
j_call: TRBJ1-2
cdr3_nt: TGTGCCACCCACGGAGGGCTCGGCTACACCTTC
cdr3_aa: CATHGGLGYTF

d_call: -
clone_size: medium-sized
v_call: TRBV12-3/TRBV12-4
j_call: TRBJ1-2
cdr3_nt: TGTGCCAGCAGTCCAACACCCTACTATGGCTACACCTTC
cdr3_aa: CASSPTPYYGYTF

d_call: -
clone_size: many
v_call: TRBV12-3/TRBV12-4
j_call: TRBJ1-2
cdr3_nt: TGTGCCAGCAGCGATAGGGAAGATGGCTACACCTTC
cdr3_aa: CASSDREDGYTF

d_call: -
clone_size: large
v_call: TRBV12-3/TRBV12-4
j_call: TRBJ1-2
cdr3_nt: TGTGCCAGCCACCTAGTAGGTGACTATGGCTACACCTTC
cdr3_aa: CASHLVGDYGYTF

d_call: -
clone_size: -
v_call: TRBV12-3/TRBV12-4
j_call: TRBJ1-2
cdr3_nt: TGTGCCAGCAGTTTAGAAGGAGGCACTAACTATGGCTACACCTTC
cdr3_aa: CASSLEGGTNYGYTF

d_call: -
clone_size: medium-sized
v_call: TRBV12-3/TRBV12-4
j_call: TRBJ1-2
cdr3_nt: TGTGCCAGCAGTTTTGTGAACTATGGCTACACCTTC
cdr3_aa: CASSFVNYGYTF

d_call: -
clone_size: many
v_call: TRBV12-3/TRBV12-4
j_call: TRBJ1-2
cdr3_nt: TGTGCCAGCAGTGCGACGACTGGTAACTATGGCTACACCTTC
cdr3_aa: CASSATTGNYGYTF

d_call: -
clone_size: medium-sized
v_call: TRBV12-3/TRBV12-4
j_call: TRBJ1-2
cdr3_nt: TGTGCCAGCAGTCCCGGACAAGGCGGCTACACCTTC
cdr3_aa: CASSPGQGGYTF

d_call: -
clone_size: many
v_call: TRBV12-3/TRBV12-4
j_call: TRBJ1-2
cdr3_nt: TGTGCCAGCAGTAAATATGGCTACACCTTC
cdr3_aa: CASSKYGYTF

d_call: TRBD1
clone_size: medium-sized
v_call: TRBV12-3/TRBV12-4
j_call: TRBJ1-2
cdr3_nt: TGTGCCAGCAGTGTCCCGGGACAGGGTATCTATGGCTACACCTTC
cdr3_aa: CASSVPGQGIYGYTF

d_call: -
clone_size: medium-sized
v_call: TRBV12-3/TRBV12-4
j_call: TRBJ1-2
cdr3_nt: TGTGCCAGCAGTTTATCGGCCTCGACCCCGTATGGCTACACCTTC
cdr3_aa: CASSLSASTPYGYTF

d_call: -
clone_size: medium-sized
v_call: TRBV12-3/TRBV12-4
j_call: TRBJ1-2
cdr3_nt: TGTGCCAGCAGTTTGATTTCAAAGGATGGCTACACCTTC
cdr3_aa: CASSLISKDGYTF

d_call: -
clone_size: -
v_call: TRBV12-3/TRBV12-4
j_call: TRBJ1-2
cdr3_nt: TGTGCCAGCAGATGGACGGATAACTATGGCTACACCTTC
cdr3_aa: CASRWTDNYGYTF

d_call: -
clone_size: medium-sized
v_call: TRBV12-3/TRBV12-4
j_call: TRBJ1-2
cdr3_nt: TGTGCCAGCAGTTTCCGGCAGGTGGATGGCTACACCTTC
cdr3_aa: CASSFRQVDGYTF

d_call: TRBD1
clone_size: medium-sized
v_call: TRBV12-3/TRBV12-4
j_call: TRBJ1-2
cdr3_nt: TGTGCCAGCAGTCCGCGGACAGGGAGCGGCTATGGCTACACCTTC
cdr3_aa: CASSPRTGSGYGYTF

d_call: -
clone_size: medium-sized
v_call: TRBV12-3/TRBV12-4
j_call: TRBJ1-2
cdr3_nt: TGTGCCAGCAGTCCTAATGGGGCCTATGGCTACACCTTC
cdr3_aa: CASSPNGAYGYTF

d_call: -
clone_size: medium-sized
v_call: TRBV12-3/TRBV12-4
j_call: TRBJ1-2
cdr3_nt: TGTGCCAGCAGTTTGGCTGACTTGAACTATGGCTACACCTTC
cdr3_aa: CASSLADLNYGYTF

d_call: -
clone_size: large
v_call: TRBV12-3/TRBV12-4
j_call: TRBJ1-2
cdr3_nt: TGTGCCAGCAGTTCCACAGGGCTTGGCTACACCTTC
cdr3_aa: CASSSTGLGYTF

d_call: -
clone_size: medium-sized
v_call: TRBV12-3/TRBV12-4
j_call: TRBJ1-2
cdr3_nt: TGTGCCAGCAGTCCGGACAGAGCTAACTATGGCTACACCTTC
cdr3_aa: CASSPDRANYGYTF

d_call: TRBD1
clone_size: medium-sized
v_call: TRBV12-3/TRBV12-4
j_call: TRBJ1-2
cdr3_nt: TGTGCCAGCAGTTGGACAGGGTCTGGCGGCTACACCTTC
cdr3_aa: CASSWTGSGGYTF